This paragraph covers one T cell receptor (beta chain) sequence. The antigen it binds to is not known. No much larger clone exists at a distance of one base, and base qualities are not known. This specimen includes other DNA sequences encoding the same CDR3. This entry is derived from a study of OX40 agonist ivuxolimab in advanced cancers. Some background on the complete study: The costimulatory receptor OX40 (CD134) was targeted by ivuxolimab, a fully human IgG2 agonistic monoclonal antibody. Intravenous ivuxolimab was administered to patients every 2 weeks at six dose levels: 0.01, 0.1, 0.3, 1.5, 3 and 10 mg/kg. Of the 50 to 55 patients in dose escalation, about 20 had hepatocellular carcinoma, some 15 had melanoma, 9 had renal cell carcinoma and 9 had head and neck cancer. In the dose-escalation cohort, more than 80% of patients were male, and the mean age was around 65 years with a range of roughly 23 to 79. Patients were allowed to have had prior anti-PD-1, anti-PD-L1 or anti-CTLA-4 therapy, and approximately 40% of the dose-escalation patients had been treated with checkpoint inhibitors. Partial responses occurred in three dose-escalation patients: two with cutaneous melanoma and one with hepatocellular carcinoma. Peripheral TCRbeta sequencing was intended to test whether TCR sequence diversity was altered and clonal T-cell expansion was caused by ivuxolimab. The paper describes the monotherapy dose-escalation part (N = 52 patients) of the phase I trial of ivuxolimab. Overall study results and their limits: At doses of 0.1 to 3.0 mg/kg, clonal expansion of both CD4+ and CD8+ blood T cells was observed from baseline to week 6. The antigen specificity of the clonally expanded peripheral T cells was not determined. Low levels of normalized T-cell clonal expansion were also shown by some nonresponding patients. In the 0.1-3.0 mg/kg groups, partial responders had among the lowest normalized peripheral clonal expansion, particularly in CD8+ T cells. After ivuxolimab, more expanded clones were found on average in CD8+ T cells than in CD4+ T cells.

The CDR3 covers 15 residues, taking in both the cysteine and the phenylalanine. The kept DNA is CDR3 alone, 45 bases in frame from the first base. CDR1 SGDLS and CDR2 YYNGEE were looked up in the germline V gene. From V the trimming removes 3 bases and from J it removes 5 bases, while the gene matches leave 5 bases of the junction unaccounted for. The trial excluded patients who had a history of autoimmune disease or were on systemic immunosuppression. Peripheral blood for TCR sequencing was drawn from every dose cohort at baseline, at cycle 4 day 1 and at cycle 7 day 1. The samples were taken from a phase I, first-in-human, multicenter, open-label dose-escalation trial of ivuxolimab. Adults with locally advanced or metastatic melanoma, renal cell carcinoma, hepatocellular carcinoma or head and neck squamous cell carcinoma were enrolled in the trial. Before TCR sequencing, CD4+ and CD8+ T cells were separately sorted from peripheral blood.

Genomic DNA was extracted from sorted cells for sequencing of the TCRbeta CDR3 region. TCRbeta CDR3 regions were sequenced using the immunoSEQ Assay. TCRdb stores this immuneACCESS table with in-frame sequences only. Part of the clones is absent; in the studies checked, under half of the shortfall reflects unresolved V genes, and no reason is known for the rest. For this sample the table gives over 50,000 clones, of which 80% to 95% were detected only once. Of the sample, around an eighth is held by the ten largest clones. The V gene is TRBV9 and the J gene is TRBJ2-7; 13 central nucleotides agree with TRBD2. This TCR was sampled from an adult with an advanced solid tumor such as melanoma, head and neck, liver or kidney cancer. The sequencing used CD4+ or CD8+ T cells sorted from blood, collected in a trial of the OX40 agonist ivuxolimab. The DNA sequence is given as TGTGCCAGCAGCGCCTCGGGACTAGCGGGACACGAGCAGTACTTC. Translated, it gives CASSASGLAGHEQYF.